The next 11 T cell receptor beta chains were all read from a single sample in a study of blood T cell repertoires in COVID-19. TCRdb keeps only in-frame clones here, not all; method: immunoSEQ multiplex PCR. Among approximately 530,000 clones, approximately 88% were seen once, and the ten largest hold 7.8%. Sequencing was performed on peripheral blood. These TCRs come from a woman between 50 and 59 years old with COVID-19, enrolled during active disease.

The chain employs TRBV5-1 and TRBJ2-7, with 7 positions matching TRBD1. J lost 3 bases, V lost 2 bases, and 5 bases had no gene match. The CDR3 is made up of 14 amino acids. The germline V gene has CDR1 SGHRS and CDR2 YFSETQ. Here the CDR3 DNA reads TGCGCCAGCAGCTTAACCGGGACAGTCTACGAGCAGTACTTC. Amino acids: CASSLTGTVYEQYF. The full variable domain, in which reference TRBV5-1 and TRBJ2-7 provide the parts outside the CDR3, is KAGVTQTPRYLIKTRGQQVTLSCSPISGHRSVSWYQQTPGQGLQFLFEYFSETQRNKGNFPGRFSGRQFSNSRSEMNVSTLELGDSALYLCASSLTGTVYEQYFGPGTRLTVT.

The V and J genes are TRBV15 and TRBJ1-5; D call uncertain. The CDR3 runs 16 residues. The V end lost 0 bases, the J end lost 1 base, and 10 bases lay between the germline ends. CDR1 is LNHNV and CDR2 is YYDKDF in the germline V gene (reference sequence). The CDR3 region is CATSRDRGVSNQPQHF. Written as DNA, the CDR3 is TGTGCCACCAGCAGAGATCGGGGAGTAAGCAATCAGCCCCAGCATTTT.

This chain links TRBV5-5 with TRBJ1-5; 8 positions match TRBD1. Trimming removed 4 bases from V and 5 bases from J; junction bases left unmatched: 14. Germline CDR1 is SGHKS and CDR2 is YYEKEE (reference sequence). The CDR3 is made up of 17 amino acids. The CDR3 DNA follows: TGTGCCAGCAGCCCGGAGACGCCGGGACAGGTTGATCAGCCCCAGCATTTT. Encoded protein: CASSPETPGQVDQPQHF. Looking up the rest from reference TRBV5-5 and TRBJ1-5 gives the full variable domain: DAGVTQSPTHLIKTRGQQVTLRCSPISGHKSVSWYQQVLGQGPQFIFQYYEKEERGRGNFPDRFSARQFPNYSSELNVNALLLGDSALYLCASSPETPGQVDQPQHFGDGTRLSIL.

The chain carries TRBV7-9 and TRBJ2-7, with 7 bases aligning to TRBD2. This CDR3 is built from 15 residues. The V gene's germline CDR1 is SEHNR and CDR2 FQNEAQ (reference sequence). The J segment lost 4 bases and the V segment lost 5 bases, leaving 11 bases of the junction unmatched. Here the CDR3 DNA reads TGTGCCAGCAGCACTACCACGGGGGGTCCATACGAGCAGTACTTC. Translation: CASSTTTGGPYEQYF.

CDR3 DNA: TGTGCCAGCAGCCCCTCGATGGACAGCTTTGAAAAACTGTTTTTT. Protein: CASSPSMDSFEKLFF. The chain uses TRBV2 and TRBJ1-4; D possibly corresponds to TRBD1 (6 bases). The V gene's germline CDR1 is SNHLY and CDR2 FYNNEI. Trimming pared 6 bases from V and 7 bases from J, leaving 18 bases between. The CDR3 extends over 15 amino acids. Supplemented by reference TRBV2 and TRBJ1-4, the full variable domain reads EPEVTQTPSHQVTQMGQEVILRCVPISNHLYFYWYRQILGQKVEFLVSFYNNEISEKSEIFDDQFSVERPDGSNFTLKIRSTKLEDSAMYFCASSPSMDSFEKLFFGSGTQLSVL.

This clone was recorded once. This sequence joins TRBV9 and TRBJ1-1; no firm D call. This CDR3 is 14 amino acids long. Germline V gene sequence: CDR1 SGDLS, CDR2 YYNGEE. Deletions cut 1 base from V and 0 bases from J, with 7 bases between. CDR3 region: CASSVSPVNTEAFF. Written as DNA, the CDR3 is TGTGCCAGCAGCGTAAGCCCCGTGAACACTGAAGCTTTCTTT.

With respect to this clone: The junction does not match germline at one end; this may be a read error. Written as DNA, the CDR3 is TGCGCCAGCAGTTTGGGGATCAACAGGGGCGAGCAGTACTTC. Encoded protein: CASSLGINRGEQYF. The chain links TRBV5-1 to TRBJ2-7; 7 nucleotides line up with TRBD1. This CDR3 comprises 14 residues. Germline CDR1 SGHRS, CDR2 YFSETQ.

This sequence joins TRBV29-1 and TRBJ2-1; possible D gene TRBD2, 5 bases. The length of the CDR3 is 11 residues. Germline lookup yields CDR1 SQVTM and CDR2 ANQGSEA. CDR3 nucleotides: TGCGGGAGTAGGTCGGCCTATGAGCAGTTCTTC. This translates into CGSRSAYEQFF.

J is TRBJ1-2 and V is TRBV7-2; D unresolved. This CDR3 has 13 residues. Trimming took 2 bases from V and 2 from J, leaving 6 bases between them. From germline, CDR1 is SGHTA and CDR2 FQGNSA. CDR3 in amino acids: CASSLYSNYGYTF. CDR3 DNA: TGTGCCAGCAGCTTATACAGCAACTATGGCTACACCTTC.

This chain links TRBV6-1 with TRBJ1-4; 8 positions agree with TRBD1. Germline V CDR1 and CDR2: MNHNS, SASEGT. This CDR3 has 13 amino acids. The V gene end was trimmed by 3 bases and the J gene end by 8 bases; junction bases not matched to a gene: 2. CDR3 region: CASSEGQVEKLFF. CDR3 nucleotide sequence: TGTGCCAGCAGTGAGGGACAGGTCGAAAAACTGTTTTTT.

V gene TRBV20-1 combines with J gene TRBJ1-2; D unclear. The CDR3 has 11 amino acids. V lost 6 bases and J lost 8, with 13 bases in between. The germline CDR1 and CDR2 sequences are DFQATT and SNEGSKA (reference sequence). The CDR3 DNA reads as TGCAGTGCACGATATGAGGGCGGCTACACCTTC. It yields the protein CSARYEGGYTF.